This TCR beta chain was found in a study of pediatric ulcerative colitis. Overall study findings and caveats: Clonal expansions reduced rectal repertoire diversity in acute severe colitis.

On this clone: The antigen is unknown.

The CDR3 loop spans 16 amino acids. Trimming took 1 base from V and 7 from J, leaving 20 bases between them. CDR1 and CDR2 from the germline V gene are SGDLS and YYNGEE. Assay: immunoSEQ multiplex PCR; the TCRdb copy retains only in-frame clones and omits some. The sample comprises roughly 64,000 clones, 86% of which are singletons, and under 3.5% rests with the top ten. The sample taken for sequencing was blood. The chain recombines TRBV9 with TRBJ1-2; D is ambiguous. The clonotype comes from a boy younger than 18 with severe ulcerative colitis. CDR3: CASSVFVGSGYSGYTF. The CDR3 bases are TGTGCCAGCAGCGTATTTGTCGGATCGGGGTACTCTGGCTACACCTTC.